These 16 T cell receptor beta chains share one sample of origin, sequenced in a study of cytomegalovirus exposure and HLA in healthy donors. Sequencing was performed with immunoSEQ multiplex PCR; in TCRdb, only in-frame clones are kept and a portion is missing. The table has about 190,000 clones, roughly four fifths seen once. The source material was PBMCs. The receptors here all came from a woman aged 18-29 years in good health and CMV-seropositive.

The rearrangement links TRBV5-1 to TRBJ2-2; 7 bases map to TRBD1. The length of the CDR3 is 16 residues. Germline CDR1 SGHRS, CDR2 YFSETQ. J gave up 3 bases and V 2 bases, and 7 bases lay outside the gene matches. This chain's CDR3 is CASSFQGDKYTGELFF. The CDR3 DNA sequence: TGCGCCAGCAGCTTTCAGGGGGACAAGTACACCGGGGAGCTGTTTTTT.

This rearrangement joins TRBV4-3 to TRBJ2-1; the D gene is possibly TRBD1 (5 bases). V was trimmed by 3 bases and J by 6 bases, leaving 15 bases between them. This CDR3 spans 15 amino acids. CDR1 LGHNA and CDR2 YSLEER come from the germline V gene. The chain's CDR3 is CASSQAWGRGNEQFF. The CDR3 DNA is TGCGCCAGCAGCCAGGCTTGGGGAAGGGGCAATGAGCAGTTCTTC.

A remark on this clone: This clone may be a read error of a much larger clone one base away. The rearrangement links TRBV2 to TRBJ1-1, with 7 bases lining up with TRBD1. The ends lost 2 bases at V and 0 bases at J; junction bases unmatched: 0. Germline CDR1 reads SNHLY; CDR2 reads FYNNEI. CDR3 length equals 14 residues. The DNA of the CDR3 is TGTGCCAGCAGTGAAACAGGGGTGAACACTGAAGCTTTCTTT. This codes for CASSETGVNTEAFF.

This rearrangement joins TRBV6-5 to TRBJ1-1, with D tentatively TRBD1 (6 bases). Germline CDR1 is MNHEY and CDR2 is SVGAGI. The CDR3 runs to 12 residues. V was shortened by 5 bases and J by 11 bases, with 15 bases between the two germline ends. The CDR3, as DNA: TGTGCCAGCAGTACCTACAGGGAAGGCGCTTTCTTT. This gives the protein CASSTYREGAFF.

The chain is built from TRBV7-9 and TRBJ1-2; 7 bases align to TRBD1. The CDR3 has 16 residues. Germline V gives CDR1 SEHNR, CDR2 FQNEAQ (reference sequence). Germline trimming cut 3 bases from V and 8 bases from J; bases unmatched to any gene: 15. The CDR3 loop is CASSFIKGAAFEGYTF. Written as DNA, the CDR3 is TGTGCCAGCAGCTTCATTAAGGGGGCTGCCTTCGAGGGCTACACCTTC.

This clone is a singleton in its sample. The CDR3 reads CASSLSYYEQYF. CDR3 nucleotide sequence: TGTGCCAGCAGCTTATCCTACTACGAGCAGTACTTC. The gene calls are TRBV7-2 and TRBJ2-7, with unresolved D. The CDR3 covers 12 residues. Germline loops: CDR1 SGHTA, CDR2 FQGNSA. The germline V and J ends were trimmed by 2 bases and 3 bases, with 5 bases remaining between them.

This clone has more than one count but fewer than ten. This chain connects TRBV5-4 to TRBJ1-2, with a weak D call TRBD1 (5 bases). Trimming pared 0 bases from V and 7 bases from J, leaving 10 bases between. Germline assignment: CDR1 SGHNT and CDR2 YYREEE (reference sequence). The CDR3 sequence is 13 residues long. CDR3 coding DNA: TGTGCCAGCAGCTTGGTAGGGGCTGCTGGCTACACCTTC. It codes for CASSLVGAAGYTF.

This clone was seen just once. The CDR3 region is CASQNRGDGKLFF. In DNA form, the CDR3 reads TGTGCCAGCCAGAACAGGGGAGACGGAAAACTGTTTTTT. This sequence joins TRBV25-1 and TRBJ1-4; 7 bases agree with TRBD1. The CDR3 extends over 13 amino acids. V trimming: 8 bases; J trimming: 10 bases; junction bases outside the gene matches: 10. CDR1 and CDR2 (germline): MGHDK, SYGVNS.

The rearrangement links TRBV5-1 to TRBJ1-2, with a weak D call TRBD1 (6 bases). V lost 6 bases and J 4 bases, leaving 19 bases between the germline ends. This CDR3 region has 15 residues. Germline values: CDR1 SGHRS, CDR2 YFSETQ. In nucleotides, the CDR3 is TGCGCCAGCAAGGACGTCGCCTTAGGGGGCTATGGCTACACCTTC. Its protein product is CASKDVALGGYGYTF. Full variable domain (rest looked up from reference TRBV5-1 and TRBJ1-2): KAGVTQTPRYLIKTRGQQVTLSCSPISGHRSVSWYQQTPGQGLQFLFEYFSETQRNKGNFPGRFSGRQFSNSRSEMNVSTLELGDSALYLCASKDVALGGYGYTFGSGTRLTVV.

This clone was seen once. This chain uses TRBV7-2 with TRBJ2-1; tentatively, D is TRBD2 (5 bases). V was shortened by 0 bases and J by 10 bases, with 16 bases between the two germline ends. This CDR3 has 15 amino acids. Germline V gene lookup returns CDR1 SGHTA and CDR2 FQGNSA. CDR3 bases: TGTGCCAGCAGCTTAGCCATCCCGGGAATCCAGGAGCAGTTCTTC. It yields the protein CASSLAIPGIQEQFF.

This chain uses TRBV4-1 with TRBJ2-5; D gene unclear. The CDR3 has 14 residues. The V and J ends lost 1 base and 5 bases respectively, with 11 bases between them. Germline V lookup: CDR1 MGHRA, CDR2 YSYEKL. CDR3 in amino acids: CASSQVTGRETQYF. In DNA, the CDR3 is TGCGCCAGCAGCCAAGTTACGGGTAGGGAGACCCAGTACTTC.

CDR3 coding DNA: TGTGCCAGCTCACCTAGGGACAGCCAAGAGACCCAGTACTTC. Translated, it gives CASSPRDSQETQYF. This chain connects TRBV18 to TRBJ2-5; 7 bases are shared with TRBD1. The CDR3 loop spans 14 amino acids. Germline V gene sequence: CDR1 KGHSH, CDR2 LQKENI. V shed 3 bases and J 1 base; nucleotides not matched to a gene: 2.

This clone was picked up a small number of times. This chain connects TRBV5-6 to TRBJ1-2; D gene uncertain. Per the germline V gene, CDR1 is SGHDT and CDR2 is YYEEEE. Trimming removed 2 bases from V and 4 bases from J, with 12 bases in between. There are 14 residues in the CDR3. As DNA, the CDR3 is TGTGCCAGCAGCTTTCGTAACGGGGTCTATGGCTACACCTTC. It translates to CASSFRNGVYGYTF. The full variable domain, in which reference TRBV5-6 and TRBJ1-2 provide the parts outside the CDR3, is DAGVTQSPTHLIKTRGQQVTLRCSPKSGHDTVSWYQQALGQGPQFIFQYYEEEERQRGNFPDRFSGHQFPNYSSELNVNALLLGDSALYLCASSFRNGVYGYTFGSGTRLTVV.

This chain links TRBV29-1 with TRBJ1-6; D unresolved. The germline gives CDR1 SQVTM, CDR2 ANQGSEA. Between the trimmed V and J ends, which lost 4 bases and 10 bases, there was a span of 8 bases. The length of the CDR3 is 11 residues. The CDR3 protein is CSVGPPSPLHF. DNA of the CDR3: TGCAGCGTTGGGCCGCCATCACCCCTCCACTTT.

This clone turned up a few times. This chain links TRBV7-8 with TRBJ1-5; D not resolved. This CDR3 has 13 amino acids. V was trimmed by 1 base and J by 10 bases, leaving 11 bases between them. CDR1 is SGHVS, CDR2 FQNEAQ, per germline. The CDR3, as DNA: TGTGCCAGCAGCTTAGGGAGGTCACGCCCCCAGCATTTT. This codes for CASSLGRSRPQHF.

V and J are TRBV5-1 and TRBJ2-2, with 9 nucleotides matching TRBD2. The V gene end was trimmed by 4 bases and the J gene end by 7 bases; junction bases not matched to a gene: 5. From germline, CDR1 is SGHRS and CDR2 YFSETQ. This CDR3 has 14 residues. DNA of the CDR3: TGCGCCAGCAGCCCAGCGGGGGGTCGCGGGGAGCTGTTTTTT. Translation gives CASSPAGGRGELFF.